The 6 T cell receptor beta chains reported below all come from one sample, sequenced in a study of blood T cell repertoires in COVID-19. The method was immunoSEQ multiplex PCR; TCRdb's version includes in-frame clones alone and lacks a portion of them. The data hold about 260,000 clones, with about 89% observed a single time. Sequenced input: peripheral blood. The receptors derive from a man in his forties or fifties who had recovered from COVID-19.

This clone was picked up a small number of times. The V gene is TRBV30, the J gene TRBJ1-1, with a weak D call TRBD1 (6 bases). Germline V gives CDR1 GTSNPN, CDR2 SVGIG (reference sequence). The CDR3 is 13 amino acids. V dropped 4 bases and J dropped 8 bases, with 17 bases sitting between them. This CDR3 is CAWNPTGGAEAFF. In DNA form, the CDR3 reads TGTGCCTGGAACCCCACGGGGGGCGCGGAAGCTTTCTTT.

V gene TRBV19 combines with J gene TRBJ1-1, with a weak D call TRBD1 (5 bases). The V end lost 3 bases, the J end lost 3 bases, and 11 bases lay between the germline ends. Germline V lookup: CDR1 LNHDA, CDR2 SQIVND (reference sequence). The CDR3 is 14 residues long. The chain's CDR3 is CASSIVRADTEAFF. Here the CDR3 DNA reads TGTGCCAGTAGTATCGTCAGGGCGGACACTGAAGCTTTCTTT.

This chain connects TRBV5-1 to TRBJ2-3; possibly TRBD1 for D (5 bases). Germline CDR1 reads SGHRS; CDR2 reads YFSETQ. CDR3 length: 15 amino acids. Trimming pared 3 bases from V and 0 bases from J, leaving 11 bases between. The CDR3 sequence is CASSSQGFSTDTQYF. The CDR3 DNA sequence: TGCGCCAGCAGCTCGCAGGGATTTAGCACAGATACGCAGTATTTT.

V and J are TRBV11-2 and TRBJ2-5, with D maybe TRBD2 (5 bases). The V and J ends lost 3 bases and 5 bases respectively, with 19 bases between them. The CDR3 has 16 amino acids. Germline CDR1 is SGHAT and CDR2 is FQNNGV. CDR3 sequence: CASSFLAIPPRETQYF. The CDR3 bases are TGTGCCAGCAGCTTCTTAGCGATACCACCCCGGGAGACCCAGTACTTC.

This chain uses TRBV11-2 with TRBJ1-3; TRBD1 aligns across 12 bases. In germline, CDR1 is SGHAT, CDR2 FQNNGV. Trimming removed 5 bases from V and 4 bases from J; junction bases left unmatched: 3. The CDR3 sequence is 15 residues long. CDR3 bases: TGTGCCAGCAGCCCCGGGACAGGGGGCGGAAACACCATATATTTT. Translated, it gives CASSPGTGGGNTIYF.

V usage is TRBV5-5 and J usage is TRBJ2-2; a possible D gene is TRBD1 (5 bases). Germline values: CDR1 SGHKS, CDR2 YYEKEE (reference sequence). V was pared by 0 bases and J by 9 bases, with 15 bases between. The CDR3 is 15 amino acids. The CDR3 DNA is TGTGCCAGCAGCTTGGAGGGGCCCATGCGCCGGGAGCTGTTTTTT. It encodes CASSLEGPMRRELFF.